This TCR beta chain was sequenced during a study of CD8+ T cells in alopecia areata (dated by TCRdb to 2016 to 2019). Study-wide context: Treated patients were enrolled in an open-label pilot trial of oral tofacitinib, 5 to 10 mg twice daily, for moderate-to-severe alopecia areata. Clonality in the scalp was compared among normal scalp (n=4), patchy alopecia areata scalp (n=8), and alopecia totalis/universalis scalp (n=8). The study used high-throughput TCRbeta sequencing to examine T cell clonal expansion in alopecia areata, in both the C3H/HeJ mouse model and human patients. Amplification of TCRbeta CDR3 regions was done by immunoSEQ multiplex PCR using 35 Vbeta forward primers and 13 Jbeta reverse primers. Patients stayed on tofacitinib for 6 to 18 months and then had 6 months of follow-up off drug so that delayed response and recurrence could be assessed. On the human side, TCRbeta sequencing was run on scalp tissue and on sorted CD4+ and CD8+ peripheral blood T cells from healthy controls and from alopecia areata patients with either patchy or totalis/universalis disease. The RNA source kit depended on sample type: the PAXgene miRNA kit for fixed scalp, the miRNeasy kit for PBMCs, and the RNeasy kit for mouse skin. Patients on tofacitinib were biopsied at baseline and after 4 and 24 weeks of treatment, and several of the patients also had a later scalp biopsy.

The sample's time point label is to be understood as: baseline before oral tofacitinib. Lesional scalp punch biopsies and peripheral blood were obtained from alopecia areata patients. PBMCs were isolated by density centrifugation and stained for CD3, CD4 and CD8, and CD4+ and CD8+ T cells were sorted on a FACSAria. General study outcomes and caveats: Scalp TCR repertoire analysis is complicated because resident alphabeta T cells in normal human skin are also sequenced, whereas mouse skin is dominated by gammadelta T cells. Compared with normal scalp, lesional scalp, particularly in alopecia totalis/universalis, had higher clonality and more expanded CD8+ clones, which suggests antigenic drive. Shared TCR sequences between patients were less evident than in mice, which may be partly attributable to HLA diversity in the patient population.

Compared with germline, V lacks 4 bases and J lacks 0 bases; bases without a gene match: 6. CDR3 length: 16 amino acids, cysteine to phenylalanine. Only the CDR3 region is kept as DNA, spanning 48 bases read in frame from base 1. From a lookup of the germline V gene (reference sequence), CDR1 and CDR2 are MNHEY and SMNVEV. Library method: the immunoSEQ multiplex PCR assay. For TCR sequencing, RNA was extracted from every sample and reverse transcribed into cDNA to serve as template. First-strand cDNA was synthesized with SuperScript III using a 2:1 mix of oligo-dT and random hexamers. A synthetic immune receptor repertoire was used to assess amplification bias, and residual bias was removed computationally. The paper's processing steps were these. After raw reads were preprocessed to remove errors, the CDR3 was defined following IMGT conventions as running from the conserved cysteine to phenylalanine. Clonality was computed by normalizing Shannon entropy by log2 of the number of productive unique TCRs and subtracting the result from 1. Whether each scalp clone was CD4 or CD8 was inferred by checking scalp TCRbeta sequences against the CD4 and CD8 repertoires from sorted blood. As stored in TCRdb, this immuneACCESS dataset retains in-frame rearrangements with V and J assigned. A fraction of the clones does not appear; measured against another copy, unresolved V genes explain less than half of the discrepancy, and the remainder lacks a known reason. V, J and clone size derive from that table, while D and trimming were established from the DNA sequence. Here the sample has tens of thousands of clones; 55% to 65% occur a single time. The ten largest clones take up under 20% of the sample.

Of note for this clone: The antigen it binds to is not known. There are no base qualities to consult, and no much larger clone falls within one base.

This material consisted of CD8+ T cells sorted from blood, taken at week 0. The TCR sequence derives from a human donor with alopecia areata. The rearranged chain carries TRBV27 and TRBJ1-5; 7 central bases correspond to TRBD1. This receptor has the CDR3 CASSSIGTVSNQPQHF. The DNA sequence is TGTGCCAGCAGTTCGATCGGGACAGTTAGCAATCAGCCCCAGCATTTT.